This T cell receptor beta chain is drawn from a study of cytomegalovirus exposure and HLA in healthy donors. Study background: As an earlier analysis found, about 190 million T cells yielded around 110 million unique TCR beta sequences.

CDR1 and CDR2 (germline): MGHDK, SYGVNS. The CDR3 length is 15 residues. Points on this clone: The antigen is unknown. At one boundary the junction diverges from the germline segment, which might be a read error.

General observations from the study: Donors belonging to an Asian-associated ancestry cluster reportedly showed fewer N-insertions in productive TCRs than the approximately 670-donor mean, according to what a later analysis found. In an earlier analysis, in 620 or so donors, most V segments appeared productive either ~87% or ~30% of the time.

Both 60 Vbeta primers and 13 Jbeta primers went into the PCR. Using immunoSEQ multiplex PCR, the repertoire was profiled, and TCRdb retains in-frame clones only, with some absent. The sample totals about 200,000 clones. The sample consisted of PBMCs. The chain uses TRBV25-1 and TRBJ2-1; 7 bases fit TRBD2. The receptor's source is a boy younger than 18 in good health and CMV-seronegative. The chain's CDR3 is CASSDGTTSYNGQFF. The CDR3 DNA reads as TGTGCCAGCAGTGACGGGACTACGTCCTACAATGGGCAGTTCTTC.